A selection of T cell receptor beta chains follows, all from one sample in a study of T-cell memory formation after mild COVID-19. TCRdb re-analysed the 5' RACE reads in MiXCR, keeping a single row per CDR3 protein. The table includes roughly 450,000 distinct CDR3 sequences, 15% to 20% detected once. Sequencing was performed on PBMCs or a T cell subset sorted from them (not recorded which). These receptors originate from an adult woman who had mild COVID-19 (a few samples of this study predate the infection). Cell type and time point are not known. The CDR3 runs from the conserved cysteine through the conserved F or W. Each record gives: V gene, CDR3 length, CDR3 protein.

TRBV19	14	CASSIWLEESEQFF
TRBV7-3	15	CASSLRGESYNEQFF
TRBV7-8	14	CASSSASWGTEAFF
TRBV29-1	13	CSVGRDYAETQYF
TRBV6-1	17	CASSVSTAANSNQPQHF
TRBV18	13	CASSPLIEREQYF
TRBV12-3/TRBV12-4	12	CASTPLTDTQYF
TRBV12-3/TRBV12-4	14	CASSPDTPGYEQYF
TRBV28	14	CASSFRGVGNEQYF
TRBV7-2	15	CAIQLLQGAPGELFF
TRBV7-9	12	CASSSSSYEQYF
TRBV3-1	14	CASSPMTETYGYTF
TRBV6-4	16	CASSDSIDTGDNEQFF
TRBV11-2	13	CASSLPGIYEQYF
TRBV3-1	16	CASSQSLTGGQETQYF
TRBV15	14	CATSSGKPDYGYTF
TRBV27	15	CASSLWLSSYNEQFF
TRBV5-1	16	CASSSLTGTSIFEQYF
TRBV4-1	14	CASSQTTDSNEQFF
TRBV29-1	15	CSVFIRDRGQETQYF
TRBV6-6	12	CAGGQGNQPQHF
TRBV18	17	CASSPVGRGVSTNTQYF
TRBV20-1	12	CSANKGRNEQFF
TRBV7-6	13	CASSRSEGNEQFF
TRBV6-5	14	CASSFGTAGNTIYF
TRBV7-2	15	CASRFQGGGKNEQFF
TRBV14	15	CASSRTGGFTGELFF
TRBV20-1	17	CSARGIERLEVTDTQYF
TRBV5-5	14	CASSLRVEAYGYTF
TRBV10-3	12	CAITGSPDTQYF
TRBV6-2/TRBV6-3	15	CASSPPRPSYNEQFF
TRBV5-1	12	CASSLRQNEQYF
TRBV3-1	12	CASSPSRTEAFF
TRBV28	16	CASSFTNLGQPYEQYF
TRBV30	12	CAWRQGTDTQYF
TRBV2	15	CASRSGLAVTGELFF
TRBV3-1	13	CASSQIGGRELFF
TRBV7-9	13	CASSLNGGDGYTF
TRBV18	16	CASSPQGGAGQTEAFF
TRBV12-3/TRBV12-4	16	CASSPALSTIKETQYF
TRBV11-2	13	CASSLDREGTQYF
TRBV7-9	16	CASSLSGRGGSDTQYF
TRBV29-1	14	CSLLMGQPGREQFF
TRBV7-2	15	CASSLHRAGNQPQHF
TRBV6-2/TRBV6-3	15	CASSYWAESNQPQHF